Presented here are 32 T cell receptor beta chains from one specimen sequenced in a study of cytomegalovirus exposure and HLA in healthy donors. It was with 60 Vbeta and 13 Jbeta primers that the PCR ran. Only in-frame clones appear in the TCRdb table, and some are missing; sequencing was by immunoSEQ multiplex PCR. This sample has about 160,000 clones, with roughly 85% found just once. The sequenced sample consisted of PBMCs. The receptor source for this set is a woman aged 50 to 65 in good health and CMV-seropositive.

The J gene is TRBJ1-1, the V gene TRBV5-1; D gene unclear. Trimming left V 0 bases short and J 4 bases short, with 4 bases between. CDR1 and CDR2 (germline): SGHRS, YFSETQ. This CDR3 comprises 12 residues. This CDR3 is CASSLDSTEAFF. The CDR3 DNA reads as TGCGCCAGCAGCTTGGACAGCACTGAAGCTTTCTTT.

About this clone itself: Other nucleotide sequences from this sample produce the same CDR3. The gene calls are TRBV30 and TRBJ1-6, with 12 bases matching TRBD1. From germline, CDR1 is GTSNPN and CDR2 SVGIG (reference sequence). After removal of 4 bases from V and 7 bases from J, the junction contained 8 bases not matched to a gene. There are 16 residues in the CDR3. CDR3 bases: TGTGCCTGGACCGGGACAGGGGGCCAAACAAATTCACCCCTCCACTTT. The encoded protein is CAWTGTGGQTNSPLHF.

The rearrangement joins TRBV9 to TRBJ2-3; 8 bases map to TRBD2. There are 15 residues in the CDR3. The germline CDR1 and CDR2 sequences are SGDLS and YYNGEE. V was pared by 4 bases and J by 2 bases, with 6 bases of the junction left unmatched. The CDR3 spells CASSSPGGATDTQYF. CDR3 nucleotide sequence: TGTGCCAGCAGCTCCCCCGGGGGGGCCACAGATACGCAGTATTTT.

The rearrangement uses TRBV4-1 and TRBJ2-7; TRBD2 is a possible D gene (5 bases). Germline V gene lookup returns CDR1 MGHRA and CDR2 YSYEKL. Between the trimmed V and J ends, which lost 1 base and 3 bases, there was a span of 10 bases. The CDR3 runs 14 residues. The CDR3 sequence: CASSQGRGLYEQYF. DNA for the CDR3: TGCGCCAGCAGCCAAGGAAGAGGGCTCTACGAGCAGTACTTC.

The chain links TRBV2 to TRBJ1-4; 9 bases line up with TRBD1. In germline, CDR1 is SNHLY, CDR2 FYNNEI. CDR3 length: 14 amino acids. Trimming took 8 bases from V and 7 from J; bases not matched to a gene: 8. The CDR3: CASRDRAGIEKLFF. The CDR3 DNA is TGTGCCAGCCGGGACAGGGCCGGAATTGAAAAACTGTTTTTT.

The chain has TRBV11-2 and TRBJ2-2; a possible D gene is TRBD2 (6 bases). The CDR3 has 17 amino acids. Trimming left V 2 bases short and J 1 base short, with 14 bases between. CDR1 and CDR2 (germline): SGHAT, FQNNGV. The CDR3 DNA follows: TGTGCCAGCAGCTTACTCACCGGAGGGCGGAACACCGGGGAGCTGTTTTTT. It encodes CASSLLTGGRNTGELFF.

J is TRBJ2-7 and V is TRBV4-1; TRBD2 aligns across 13 bases. Trimming at V came to 3 bases and at J to 4 bases, leaving 6 bases not matched to a gene. There are 16 residues in the CDR3. CDR1 and CDR2 from the germline V gene are MGHRA and YSYEKL. This CDR3 is CASSQARTSGGYEQYF. In DNA form, the CDR3 reads TGCGCCAGCAGCCAGGCACGGACTAGCGGGGGATACGAGCAGTACTTC.

The CDR3 DNA is TGTGCCAGCAGTTTGGACAGGGGCCCGCAGTTCTTC. Amino acid sequence: CASSLDRGPQFF. The V and J genes are TRBV7-2 and TRBJ2-1, with 9 bases fitting TRBD1. Losses at the gene ends were 6 bases for V and 12 bases for J; bases not matched to a gene: 6. The CDR3 loop spans 12 amino acids. CDR1 and CDR2 (germline): SGHTA, FQGNSA.

The genes are TRBV6-5 and TRBJ2-1; no firm D call. V dropped 6 bases and J dropped 3 bases, with 15 bases sitting between them. Germline V gene lookup returns CDR1 MNHEY and CDR2 SVGAGI. The CDR3 runs to 15 residues. Written as DNA, the CDR3 is TGTGCCAGCAGGCCACTCTTGACAAGCTACAATGAGCAGTTCTTC. Translated: CASRPLLTSYNEQFF.

The rearrangement links TRBV9 to TRBJ2-7; 7 nucleotides align to TRBD1. V trimming: 2 bases; J trimming: 0 bases; junction bases outside the gene matches: 2. CDR1 is SGDLS and CDR2 is YYNGEE in the germline V gene. This CDR3 comprises 14 residues. The CDR3 sequence is CASSVRDSSYEQYF. The CDR3 DNA is TGTGCCAGCAGCGTCCGGGACAGCTCCTACGAGCAGTACTTC.

The V gene is TRBV4-2, the J gene TRBJ2-7; tentative D call: TRBD2 (7 bases). V lost 2 bases and J 4 bases, leaving 18 bases between the germline ends. The germline V gene has CDR1 LGHNA and CDR2 YNFKEQ. This CDR3 spans 16 amino acids. CDR3 residues: CASSQSGGGSWYEQYF. The DNA of the CDR3 is TGTGCCAGCAGCCAATCCGGGGGCGGGAGCTGGTACGAGCAGTACTTC.

This CDR3 is CASSVGLSSYNEQFF. The CDR3 region has the DNA TGTGCCAGCAGCGTGGGACTCAGCTCCTACAATGAGCAGTTCTTC. This chain joins TRBV5-5 and TRBJ2-1; possible D gene TRBD2, 6 bases. There are 15 residues in the CDR3. With 4 bases removed from V and 0 bases from J, the gap between germline ends came to 11 bases. Germline CDR1 reads SGHKS; CDR2 reads YYEKEE (reference sequence).

The rearrangement uses TRBV7-9 and TRBJ2-3; TRBD2 aligns across 9 bases. Germline V gene sequence: CDR1 SEHNR, CDR2 FQNEAQ (reference sequence). The V segment lost 3 bases and the J segment 6 bases; nucleotides outside the gene matches: 7. CDR3 length: 15 residues. The CDR3 protein is CASSFIAGEPDTQYF. The CDR3 nucleotides are TGTGCCAGCAGCTTCATAGCGGGAGAACCTGATACGCAGTATTTT.

The V and J genes are TRBV29-1 and TRBJ2-5, with a tentative D call TRBD2 (6 bases). Germline V gene sequence: CDR1 SQVTM, CDR2 ANQGSEA. The CDR3 is made up of 12 amino acids. The germline V and J ends were trimmed by 3 bases and 6 bases, with 11 bases remaining between them. In DNA, the CDR3 is TGCAGCGTTGAGGGGGGAAGTCAGACCCAGTACTTC. Translation gives CSVEGGSQTQYF.

The chain links TRBV28 to TRBJ2-1; 16 positions agree with TRBD2. CDR3 length: 15 amino acids. Trimming cost V 5 bases and J 12 bases; bases outside gene matches: 7. CDR1 and CDR2 (germline): MDHEN, SYDVKM. The CDR3: CASSPGTSGGAGQFF. The CDR3 DNA follows: TGTGCCAGCAGTCCCGGGACTAGCGGGGGGGCAGGGCAGTTCTTC. Drawing the rest from reference TRBV28 and TRBJ2-1, the complete variable domain is DVKVTQSSRYLVKRTGEKVFLECVQDMDHENMFWYRQDPGLGLRLIYFSYDVKMKEKGDIPEGYSVSREKKERFSLILESASTNQTSMYLCASSPGTSGGAGQFFGPGTRLTVL.

The chain links TRBV25-1 to TRBJ2-2; D is unresolved. CDR1 is MGHDK and CDR2 is SYGVNS in the germline V gene. This CDR3 contains 18 residues. V gave up 0 bases and J gave up 4 bases, with 18 bases separating them. The chain's CDR3 is CASSEYGVGRPGTGELFF. CDR3 nucleotides: TGTGCCAGCAGTGAATACGGAGTAGGCCGGCCGGGCACCGGGGAGCTGTTTTTT.

This clone was observed a single time. The chain uses TRBV9 and TRBJ1-1, with D maybe TRBD1 (5 bases). V was shortened by 4 bases and J by 4 bases, with 14 bases between the two germline ends. This CDR3 spans 14 amino acids. CDR1 and CDR2 (germline): SGDLS, YYNGEE. The CDR3 DNA is TGTGCCAGCAGCCCCGGGGGGAGGGGCACTGAAGCTTTCTTT. It encodes CASSPGGRGTEAFF.

The chain is built from TRBV7-9 and TRBJ1-4; 8 nucleotides match TRBD1. Germline V gene lookup returns CDR1 SEHNR and CDR2 FQNEAQ (reference sequence). CDR3 size: 16 residues. V trimming: 4 bases; J trimming: 3 bases; junction bases outside the gene matches: 7. In DNA form, the CDR3 reads TGTGCCAGCAGCTCGATTGGGACAGGCCCTAATGAAAAACTGTTTTTT. Residues: CASSSIGTGPNEKLFF.

This chain joins TRBV19 and TRBJ1-5, with 10 bases that match TRBD1. J gave up 4 bases and V 3 bases, and 6 bases lay outside the gene matches. CDR3 length: 16 amino acids. CDR1 and CDR2 (germline): LNHDA, SQIVND (reference sequence). The CDR3 bases are TGTGCCAGTAGTATTTCTAAGGACAGGGGGAATCAGCCCCAGCATTTT. This translates into CASSISKDRGNQPQHF.

V and J are TRBV7-2 and TRBJ2-5; TRBD1 might be the D (6 bases). Germline CDR1 SGHTA, CDR2 FQGNSA. This CDR3 is 14 amino acids long. V lost 5 bases and J lost 4, with 14 bases in between. The CDR3 spells CASSVYRDGETQYF. The CDR3 nucleotides are TGTGCCAGCAGCGTATACAGGGATGGAGAGACCCAGTACTTC. Based on the CDR3 plus reference TRBV7-2 and TRBJ2-5, the full variable domain is GAGVSQSPSNKVTEKGKDVELRCDPISGHTALYWYRQSLGQGLEFLIYFQGNSAPDKSGLPSDRFSAERTGGSVSTLTIQRTQQEDSAVYLCASSVYRDGETQYFGPGTRLLVL.

CDR3 sequence (DNA): TGTGCCAGCAGCTTTAACAGGAAATCGTTCAACAATGAGCAGTTCTTC. This codes for CASSFNRKSFNNEQFF. V and J are TRBV9 and TRBJ2-1, with D possibly being TRBD1 (5 bases). The CDR3 covers 16 residues. The germline CDR1 and CDR2 sequences are SGDLS and YYNGEE. Deletions cut 4 bases from V and 5 bases from J, with 19 bases between.

On this clone itself: One end of the junction is discordant with germline, which a read error may explain. This chain uses TRBV23-1 with TRBJ1-5, with TRBD1 matching 7 bases. TRBV23-1 is treated as an ORF (open reading frame) with a function not yet certain. The CDR3 loop spans 17 amino acids. CDR3 sequence (DNA): TGCGCCAGCAATCAATCGCGACAGGGCCCAAAAAATCAGCCCCAGCATTTT. Translating it yields CASNQSRQGPKNQPQHF.

The chain links TRBV19 to TRBJ1-3; 8 bases agree with TRBD1. The CDR3 totals 16 residues. CDR1 and CDR2 from the germline V gene are LNHDA and SQIVND (reference sequence). V dropped 7 bases and J dropped 0; count of bases not matched to a gene: 8. CDR3 nucleotides: TGTGCCAGTAATAGGGACAGGCTCCGCTCTGGAAACACCATATATTTT. Residues: CASNRDRLRSGNTIYF. Drawing the rest from reference TRBV19 and TRBJ1-3, the complete variable domain is DGGITQSPKYLFRKEGQNVTLSCEQNLNHDAMYWYRQDPGQGLRLIYYSQIVNDFQKGDIAEGYSVSREKKESFPLTVTSAQKNPTAFYLCASNRDRLRSGNTIYFGEGSWLTVV.

The rearrangement uses TRBV5-1 and TRBJ2-4; D is perhaps TRBD1 (6 bases). The CDR3 loop spans 15 amino acids. Germline lookup yields CDR1 SGHRS and CDR2 YFSETQ. V was cut by 5 bases and J by 0 bases, with 12 bases left in between. The CDR3 DNA follows: TGCGCCAGCAGACGGGACAACTTAGCCAAAAACATTCAGTACTTC. Protein: CASRRDNLAKNIQYF. The complete variable domain, with remaining parts taken from reference TRBV5-1 and TRBJ2-4, reads KAGVTQTPRYLIKTRGQQVTLSCSPISGHRSVSWYQQTPGQGLQFLFEYFSETQRNKGNFPGRFSGRQFSNSRSEMNVSTLELGDSALYLCASRRDNLAKNIQYFGAGTRLSVL.

This clone was observed once. The CDR3 here is CASSPSGSASTDTQYF. CDR3 bases: TGTGCCAGCAGCCCTAGCGGGAGCGCCTCCACAGATACGCAGTATTTT. The chain couples TRBV9 to TRBJ2-3; TRBD2 agrees at 10 bases. This CDR3 is 16 amino acids long. Trimming at V came to 4 bases and at J to 2 bases, leaving 7 bases not matched to a gene. Germline values: CDR1 SGDLS, CDR2 YYNGEE.

V and J are TRBV7-2 and TRBJ2-1, with a possible D match to TRBD1 (6 bases). The CDR3 consists of 12 residues. Germline CDR1 and CDR2: SGHTA and FQGNSA. V lost 4 bases, J lost 9 bases, and 10 bases lay in between. CDR3 coding DNA: TGTGCCAGCAGCTCGAGGGGGATTGAGCAGTTCTTC. The encoded protein is CASSSRGIEQFF.

This chain joins TRBV7-8 and TRBJ2-1, with 7 bases fitting TRBD1. The germline V gene has CDR1 SGHVS and CDR2 FQNEAQ. V gave up 1 base and J gave up 1 base; unmatched junction bases: 4. CDR3 length: 16 residues. The CDR3 region has the DNA TGTGCCAGCAGCTTAGAGGGGGACAGTTCCTACAATGAGCAGTTCTTC. It codes for CASSLEGDSSYNEQFF. Variable domain in full (rest from reference TRBV7-8 and TRBJ2-1): GAGVSQSPRYKVAKRGQDVALRCDPISGHVSLFWYQQALGQGPEFLTYFQNEAQLDKSGLPSDRFFAERPEGSVSTLKIQRTQQEDSAVYLCASSLEGDSSYNEQFFGPGTRLTVL.

The V gene is TRBV2, the J gene TRBJ2-3; D may be TRBD2 (7 bases). The CDR3 consists of 16 residues. With 6 bases removed from V and 4 bases from J, the gap between germline ends came to 20 bases. The germline V gene has CDR1 SNHLY and CDR2 FYNNEI. The CDR3 spells CASSQNGGAGSDTQYF. The CDR3 DNA reads as TGTGCCAGCAGCCAAAATGGGGGGGCAGGGTCAGATACGCAGTATTTT.

The V gene is TRBV27, the J gene TRBJ1-2; 7 bases fit TRBD1. J lost 5 bases, V lost 3 bases, and 3 bases had no gene match. The CDR3 contains 13 residues. Germline CDR1 and CDR2: MNHEY and SMNVEV (reference sequence). CDR3 in amino acids: CASSLTGRYGYTF. CDR3 DNA: TGTGCCAGCAGTTTGACAGGGAGGTATGGCTACACCTTC.

V is TRBV15 and J is TRBJ2-7; TRBD1 agrees at 10 bases. This CDR3 region has 14 residues. V gave up 5 bases and J gave up 6 bases; unmatched junction bases: 7. CDR1 and CDR2 (germline): LNHNV, YYDKDF (reference sequence). CDR3 amino acids: CATSSRDRGSEQYF. The CDR3 nucleotides are TGTGCCACCAGCTCCCGGGACAGGGGAAGCGAGCAGTACTTC.

The chain joins TRBV2 to TRBJ2-5; a weak D match, TRBD2 (5 bases). The CDR3 runs 13 residues. Germline V CDR1 and CDR2: SNHLY, FYNNEI. The V end was cut by 5 bases, the J end by 2 bases, with 9 bases between. This CDR3 is CASSRLRQETQYF. The CDR3 bases are TGTGCCAGCAGTAGACTACGTCAAGAGACCCAGTACTTC.

The V and J genes are TRBV7-8 and TRBJ1-1; TRBD1 agrees at 8 bases. Looked up from germline, CDR1 is SGHVS and CDR2 is FQNEAQ. CDR3 length: 15 residues. V lost 5 bases, J lost 6 bases, and 11 bases stayed unmatched. DNA of the CDR3: TGTGCCAGCAGCGCAGGCCCAACAGGGGGACCTGAAGCTTTCTTT. It translates to CASSAGPTGGPEAFF.